This entry describes one T cell receptor beta chain. These data come from a study of regulatory T cells in long-lasting Graves disease. V lost 3 bases to trimming and J lost 2 bases; unmatched junction nucleotides: 9. The CDR3 is 19 amino acids. Germline CDR1 MGHRA, CDR2 YSYEKL. Relying on iRepertoire HTBI primers and Arm-PCR of CDR3 regions, the team built TCR beta libraries. TCRdb fed the multiplex PCR reads into MiXCR, producing one record per CDR3 protein. This table has around 450,000 distinct CDR3 sequences, more than 12% appearing once. Time point here: newly diagnosed GD, antithyroid drugs for less than 3 months. The authors made the TCR library using RNA they extracted from PBMCs. The source of the patients was an endocrinology department in Xi'an, China. These same records also appear under a second study, on T cells in Graves' hyperthyroidism and ophthalmopathy. As that report states: Uncontrolled infections, other autoimmune diseases, pregnancy or lactation led to exclusion of patients.

Sequenced here: peripheral blood mononuclear cells (PBMCs), sampled at new diagnosis, from a patient treated with antithyroid drugs. The chain carries TRBV4-1 and TRBJ2-2; TRBD2 agrees at 13 bases. The TCR was taken from a woman in her 30s with Graves disease. The CDR3 bases are TGCGCCAGCAGCCAGGAGGGACTAGCGGGAATGATCAACACCGGGGAGCTGTTTTTT. This encodes CASSQEGLAGMINTGELFF.